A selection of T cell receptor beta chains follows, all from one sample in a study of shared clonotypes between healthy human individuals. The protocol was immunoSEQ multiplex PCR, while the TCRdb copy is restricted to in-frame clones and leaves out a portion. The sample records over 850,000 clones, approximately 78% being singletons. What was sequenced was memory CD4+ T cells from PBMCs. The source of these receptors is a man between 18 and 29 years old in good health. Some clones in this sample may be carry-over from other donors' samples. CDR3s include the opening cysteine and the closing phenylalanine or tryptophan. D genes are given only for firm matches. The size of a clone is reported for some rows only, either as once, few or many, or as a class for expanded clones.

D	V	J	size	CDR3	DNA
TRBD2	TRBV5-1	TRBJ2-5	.	CASSYLAGGFLEETQYF	TGCGCCAGCAGCTACCTAGCGGGAGGTTTTCTGGAAGAGACCCAGTACTTC
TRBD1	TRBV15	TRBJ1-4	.	CATSRDPQGDEKLFF	TGTGCCACCAGCAGAGATCCGCAGGGGGATGAAAAACTGTTTTTT
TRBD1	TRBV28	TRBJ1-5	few	CASGTGPNQPQHF	TGTGCCAGCGGGACAGGGCCAAATCAGCCCCAGCATTTT
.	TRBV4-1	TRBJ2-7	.	CASSRRDTAYEQYF	TGCGCCAGCAGCCGTCGGGACACAGCCTACGAGCAGTACTTC
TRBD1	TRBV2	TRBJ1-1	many	CASSLGQGEAFF	TGTGCCAGCAGTTTAGGACAGGGGGAAGCTTTCTTT
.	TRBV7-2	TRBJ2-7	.	CASSLDYYEQYF	TGTGCCAGCAGCTTAGACTATTACGAGCAGTACTTC
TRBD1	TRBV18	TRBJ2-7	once	CASSPGTGMGEGIYEQYF	TGTGCCAGCTCCCCCGGGACAGGGATGGGGGAAGGTATCTACGAGCAGTACTTC
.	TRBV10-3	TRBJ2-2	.	CAISEWAGQETGELFF	TGTGCCATCAGTGAGTGGGCAGGGCAGGAAACCGGGGAGCTGTTTTTT
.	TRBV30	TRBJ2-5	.	CAWGQRDEQYF	TGTGCCTGGGGACAAAGGGATGAGCAGTACTTC
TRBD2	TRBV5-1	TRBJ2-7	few	CASSFGLASYEQYF	TGCGCCAGCAGCTTCGGACTAGCTTCCTACGAGCAGTACTTC
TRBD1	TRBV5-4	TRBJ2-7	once	CASSLAGTGPYEQYF	TGTGCCAGCAGCTTGGCCGGGACAGGGCCCTACGAGCAGTACTTC
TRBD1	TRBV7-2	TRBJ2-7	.	CASSRRDSYEQYF	TGTGCCAGCAGTCGCCGGGACAGCTACGAGCAGTACTTC
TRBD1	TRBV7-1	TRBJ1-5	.	CASSSKEGQLNQPQHF	TGTGCCAGCAGCTCAAAAGAGGGACAGCTAAATCAGCCCCAGCATTTT
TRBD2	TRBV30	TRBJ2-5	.	CAWSVPGGPETQYF	TGTGCCTGGAGTGTTCCGGGAGGCCCAGAGACCCAGTACTTC
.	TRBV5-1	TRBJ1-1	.	CASSTPGNTEAFF	TGCGCCAGCAGCACACCGGGGAACACTGAAGCTTTCTTT
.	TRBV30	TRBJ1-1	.	CASLFKAHIEAFF	TGTGCCTCGCTTTTTAAGGCACACATTGAAGCTTTCTTT
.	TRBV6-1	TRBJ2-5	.	CASRTRWETQYF	TGTGCCAGCAGGACTAGGTGGGAGACCCAGTACTTC
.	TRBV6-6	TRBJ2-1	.	CASTAGSEQFF	TGTGCCAGCACCGCCGGGAGTGAGCAGTTCTTC
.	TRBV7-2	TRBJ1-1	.	CASSPRRGQGDTEAFF	TGTGCCAGCAGCCCCCGCCGGGGTCAGGGCGACACTGAAGCTTTCTTT
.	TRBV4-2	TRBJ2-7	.	CASSQEAIPYEQYF	TGTGCCAGCAGCCAAGAGGCAATACCCTACGAGCAGTACTTC
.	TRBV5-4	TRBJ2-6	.	CASSGAGGANVLTF	TGTGCCAGCAGCGGGGCGGGCGGGGCCAACGTCCTGACTTTC
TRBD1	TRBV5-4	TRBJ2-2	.	CASSWGQGTGGLTGELFF	TGTGCCAGCAGCTGGGGTCAGGGGACAGGGGGCCTCACCGGGGAGCTGTTTTTT
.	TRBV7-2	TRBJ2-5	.	CASSLDLARAETQYF	TGTGCCAGCAGCTTAGATTTAGCCCGGGCGGAGACCCAGTACTTC
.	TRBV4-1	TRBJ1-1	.	CASSRGTGVNTEAFF	TGCGCCAGCAGCCGAGGAACAGGAGTAAACACTGAAGCTTTCTTT
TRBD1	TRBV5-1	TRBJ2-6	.	CASSQGQGANVLTF	TGCGCCAGCAGCCAGGGACAGGGGGCCAACGTCCTGACTTTC
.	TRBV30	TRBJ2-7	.	CAWSDGGFYEQYF	TGTGCCTGGAGTGACGGGGGCTTTTACGAGCAGTACTTC
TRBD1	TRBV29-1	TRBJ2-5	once	CSVDLGGVETQYF	TGCAGCGTTGATTTAGGGGGCGTAGAGACCCAGTACTTC
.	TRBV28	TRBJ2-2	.	CASSFRGWTGELFF	TGTGCCAGCAGTTTCCGGGGGTGGACCGGGGAGCTGTTTTTT
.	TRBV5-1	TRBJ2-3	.	CASSLDVRADTQYF	TGCGCCAGCAGCTTGGACGTCCGAGCCGATACGCAGTATTTT
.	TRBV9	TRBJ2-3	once	CASSVEEGIADTQYF	TGTGCCAGCAGCGTAGAGGAGGGAATCGCAGATACGCAGTATTTT
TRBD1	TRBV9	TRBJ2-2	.	CASGGQARLGTGELFF	TGTGCCAGCGGAGGACAGGCGAGATTGGGGACCGGGGAGCTGTTTTTT
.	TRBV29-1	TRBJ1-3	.	CSVEDRGQSPGNTIYF	TGCAGCGTTGAAGATCGCGGGCAGTCCCCTGGAAACACCATATATTTT
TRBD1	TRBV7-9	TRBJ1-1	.	CASSTGQGGTEAFF	TGTGCCAGCAGCACCGGACAGGGTGGCACTGAAGCTTTCTTT
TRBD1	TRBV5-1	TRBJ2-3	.	CASSLGQGATDTQYF	TGCGCCAGCAGCTTGGGACAGGGGGCAACAGATACGCAGTATTTT
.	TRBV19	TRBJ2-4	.	CASSPPGTALAKNIQYF	TGTGCCAGTAGCCCCCCCGGGACGGCTCTAGCCAAAAACATTCAGTACTTC
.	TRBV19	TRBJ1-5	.	CASSPEGQPQHF	TGTGCCAGTAGTCCCGAGGGTCAGCCCCAGCATTTT
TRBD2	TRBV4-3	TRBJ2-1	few	CASSRQGGSGRVPYNEQFF	TGCGCCAGCAGCAGACAAGGAGGTAGCGGGAGGGTACCCTACAATGAGCAGTTCTTC
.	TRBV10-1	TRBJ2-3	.	CASAGGTRNTDTQYF	TGCGCCAGTGCCGGGGGAACGCGAAACACAGATACGCAGTATTTT
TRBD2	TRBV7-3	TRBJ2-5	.	CASSFNAGGRETQYF	TGTGCCAGCAGCTTCAACGCGGGAGGAAGAGAGACCCAGTACTTC
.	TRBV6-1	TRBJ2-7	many	CASTEGTEPSYEQYF	TGTGCCAGCACTGAGGGTACAGAGCCCTCCTACGAGCAGTACTTC
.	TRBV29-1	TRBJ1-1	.	CSVDRGGNTEAFF	TGCAGCGTTGATCGGGGGGGGAACACTGAAGCTTTCTTT
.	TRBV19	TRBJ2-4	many	CASSPGGGRGDIQYF	TGTGCCAGTAGTCCAGGAGGGGGCCGGGGGGACATTCAGTACTTC
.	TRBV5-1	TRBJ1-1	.	CASSLALAGASTEAFF	TGCGCCAGCAGCTTGGCCCTTGCGGGGGCGTCTACTGAAGCTTTCTTT
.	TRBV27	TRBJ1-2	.	CASRSHRQMGSGYGYTF	TGTGCCAGCAGGTCCCACCGACAGATGGGATCGGGCTATGGCTACACCTTC
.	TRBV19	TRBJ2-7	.	CASSSRGAYEQYF	TGTGCCAGTAGTTCCCGGGGAGCCTACGAGCAGTACTTC